These 14 T cell receptor beta chains were all obtained from the same sample, sequenced in a study of blood T cell repertoires in COVID-19. TCRdb's copy holds only in-frame clones and misses some; the assay was immunoSEQ multiplex PCR. The table lists 90,000 to 130,000 clones, around 86% of them singletons. Sequencing was performed on peripheral blood. Source of these receptors: a man between 65 and 80 years old with acute or convalescent COVID-19.

CDR3 amino acids: CASSHRGRAEAFF. CDR3 bases: TGTGCCAGCTCCCACAGGGGTCGGGCTGAAGCTTTCTTT. V usage is TRBV18 and J usage is TRBJ1-1; TRBD1 matches 7 bases. The CDR3 is 13 residues long. Germline trimming cut 6 bases from V and 6 bases from J; bases unmatched to any gene: 7. The germline V gene encodes CDR1 KGHSH and CDR2 LQKENI.

There are a few counts of this clone. This rearrangement joins TRBV7-9 to TRBJ1-2; D possibly corresponds to TRBD1 (5 bases). The CDR3 contains 15 residues. Germline V gene lookup returns CDR1 SEHNR and CDR2 FQNEAQ (reference sequence). Trimming shortened V by 0 bases and J by 1 base, and 9 bases separated the two germline ends. The CDR3 sequence: CASSLAGAVNYGYTF. CDR3 bases: TGTGCCAGCAGCTTAGCAGGGGCGGTTAACTATGGCTACACCTTC. The full variable domain, completed using reference TRBV7-9 and TRBJ1-2, is DTGVSQNPRHKITKRGQNVTFRCDPISEHNRLYWYRQTLGQGPEFLTYFQNEAQLEKSRLLSDRFSAERPKGSFSTLEIQRTEQGDSAMYLCASSLAGAVNYGYTFGSGTRLTVV.

The genes are TRBV28 and TRBJ1-6, with 8 bases lining up with TRBD1. This CDR3 has 14 amino acids. Germline trimming cut 6 bases from V and 6 bases from J; bases unmatched to any gene: 4. Germline loops: CDR1 MDHEN, CDR2 SYDVKM. CDR3 DNA sequence: TGTGCCAGCAGCCCTGGGACAGGTAATTCACCCCTCCACTTT. It yields the protein CASSPGTGNSPLHF.

The chain uses TRBV3-1 (or the pseudogene TRBV3-2) and TRBJ2-5, with 9 bases fitting TRBD1. Germline trimming cut 0 bases from V and 5 bases from J; bases unmatched to any gene: 13. Germline V lookup: CDR1 LGHDT, CDR2 YNNKEL (reference sequence). The CDR3 runs 18 residues. The CDR3 sequence: CASSQEGQGFGFGETQYF. As DNA, the CDR3 is TGTGCCAGCAGCCAAGAGGGACAGGGTTTCGGTTTCGGGGAGACCCAGTACTTC.

The chain uses TRBV7-9 and TRBJ2-3, with 9 bases aligning to TRBD2. Germline V gene sequence: CDR1 SEHNR, CDR2 FQNEAQ (reference sequence). This CDR3 has 16 residues. The V segment lost 7 bases and the J segment 3 bases; nucleotides outside the gene matches: 11. This chain's CDR3 is CASTPPGGRVTDTQYF. The CDR3 region has the DNA TGTGCCAGCACCCCCCCCGGCGGGAGGGTTACAGATACGCAGTATTTT.

The rearrangement links TRBV24-1 to TRBJ2-3; 13 bases agree with TRBD2. The CDR3 loop spans 16 amino acids. Germline V CDR1 and CDR2: KGHDR, SFDVKD. V trimming: 2 bases; J trimming: 5 bases; junction bases outside the gene matches: 3. The CDR3 reads CATSDWTSGRGDTQYF. CDR3 in DNA: TGTGCCACCAGTGATTGGACTAGCGGGAGAGGAGATACGCAGTATTTT.

The chain uses TRBV6-5 and TRBJ1-1; D uncertain. V lost 6 bases, J lost 2 bases, and 13 bases lay in between. The length of the CDR3 is 14 residues. CDR1 is MNHEY, CDR2 SVGAGI, per germline. The CDR3 is CASSVTVINTEAFF. In nucleotides, the CDR3 is TGTGCCAGCAGCGTTACAGTAATTAACACTGAAGCTTTCTTT.

This chain joins TRBV10-3 and TRBJ2-1; D perhaps matches TRBD1 (7 bases). Germline CDR1 reads ENHRY; CDR2 reads SYGVKD. CDR3 size: 14 residues. V lost 5 bases to trimming and J lost 4 bases, with 12 bases between them. The DNA of the CDR3 is TGTGCCATCAGTAGACAGGGAGGATACAATGAGCAGTTCTTC. Its protein product is CAISRQGGYNEQFF.

The rearrangement uses TRBV30 and TRBJ1-6, with 11 bases aligning to TRBD1. V gave up 1 base and J gave up 8 bases; unmatched junction bases: 7. The CDR3 covers 16 residues. Germline V lookup: CDR1 GTSNPN, CDR2 SVGIG (reference sequence). CDR3 DNA sequence: TGTGCCTGGAGTGGAAAGAGGGGACAGGGGGATTCACCCCTCCACTTT. Residues: CAWSGKRGQGDSPLHF.

The genes are TRBV7-8 and TRBJ1-5; no definite D call. CDR1 and CDR2 (germline): SGHVS, FQNEAQ. The CDR3 loop spans 14 amino acids. Trimming left V 1 base short and J 0 bases short, with 4 bases between. The DNA for the CDR3 is TGTGCCAGCAGCTTAGGAGATAGCAATCAGCCCCAGCATTTT. It specifies CASSLGDSNQPQHF. Looking up the rest from reference TRBV7-8 and TRBJ1-5 gives the full variable domain: GAGVSQSPRYKVAKRGQDVALRCDPISGHVSLFWYQQALGQGPEFLTYFQNEAQLDKSGLPSDRFFAERPEGSVSTLKIQRTQQEDSAVYLCASSLGDSNQPQHFGDGTRLSIL.

This rearrangement joins TRBV27 to TRBJ1-1; D gene uncertain. CDR3 length equals 14 residues. Germline V gives CDR1 MNHEY, CDR2 SMNVEV (reference sequence). Trimming took off 8 bases at V and 0 bases at J, with 13 bases between the two ends. CDR3 bases: TGTGCCAGCCTAAGTACCCTCATGAACACTGAAGCTTTCTTT. Its translation is CASLSTLMNTEAFF.

This clone occurred a few times. Other DNA sequences in the same sample also yield this CDR3. The rearrangement joins TRBV10-1 to TRBJ2-7; no clear D gene. Per germline, CDR1 WNHNN and CDR2 SYGVQD (reference sequence). Trimming shortened V by 5 bases and J by 3 bases, and 8 bases separated the two germline ends. The CDR3 has 12 residues. The CDR3 coding sequence is TGCGCCAGCAGTAGCTCTAGCTACGAGCAGTACTTC. The encoded protein is CASSSSSYEQYF.

The chain joins TRBV13 to TRBJ2-3, with D hard to call. The CDR3 length is 15 residues. The germline V gene has CDR1 PRHDT and CDR2 FYEKMQ (reference sequence). Trimming removed 0 bases from V and 1 base from J, with 8 bases in between. CDR3 in amino acids: CASSLGGTRTDTQYF. Written as DNA, the CDR3 is TGTGCCAGCAGCTTAGGGGGCACCCGCACAGATACGCAGTATTTT.

This clone is a singleton in its sample. V usage is TRBV4-1 and J usage is TRBJ1-5; 7 nucleotides match TRBD1. CDR3 length: 15 residues. CDR1 is MGHRA and CDR2 is YSYEKL in the germline V gene. V was clipped by 1 base and J by 5 bases; unmatched bases: 5. CDR3 protein: CASSQADRDDQPQHF. In nucleotides, the CDR3 is TGCGCCAGCAGCCAAGCAGACAGGGATGATCAGCCCCAGCATTTT.